Listed here is a single T cell receptor (beta chain). These data come from a study of early T cells in non-severe SARS-CoV-2 infection. Deletions cut 4 bases from V and 0 bases from J, with 10 bases between. This CDR3 comprises 15 residues. Germline lookup yields CDR1 SNHLY and CDR2 FYNNEI. Individual cDNA molecules received unique molecular identifiers during library preparation. TCRdb independently ran MiXCR on the 5' RACE reads; one entry per CDR3 protein. The sample has under 140,000 distinct CDR3 sequences, roughly 13% seen once; the top ten hold less than 4.5%. Here the sequenced sample was whole blood, taken at baseline. This clonotype originated in an adult who was a healthcare worker with PCR-confirmed SARS-CoV-2 infection or an uninfected control (not recorded which). The V and J genes are TRBV2 and TRBJ1-5; no reliable D call. The CDR3 nucleotides read TGTGCCAGCAGTGGTCGACAAGATAGCAATCAGCCCCAGCATTTT. Translated, it gives CASSGRQDSNQPQHF.